Listed here are 5 T cell receptor beta chains from one sample, sequenced in a study of radiation and T cells in renal cell carcinoma (dated by TCRdb to the early 2020s). The protocol used for the library was the immunoSEQ multiplex PCR assay. Imported from immuneACCESS, the table was reduced by TCRdb to in-frame sequences with V and J called. These copies leave out some clones; in studies compared against another copy, an unresolved V gene accounts for under half, and the cause of the remainder is not known. The sample table records about 170,000 clones; about 87% of these occur just once. The ten largest account for approximately 10% of the sample. The time point label of this sample denotes: blood 4 weeks post-SBRT, at nephrectomy. The treatment or condition label corresponds to: 15 Gy SBRT to primary tumor, nephrectomy 4 weeks later. Sequencing used blood, obtained from a patient whose treatment included radiotherapy and nephrectomy. The receptors derive from a woman aged 50 to 60 with renal cell carcinoma.

The chain employs TRBV11-1 and TRBJ1-4, with D perhaps matching TRBD1 (5 bases). Germline V gene data show CDR1 as SGHAT and CDR2 as FQDESV (reference sequence). The CDR3 sequence is 16 residues long. Trimming removed 2 bases at V and 5 bases at J, with 15 bases between. CDR3 sequence (DNA): TGTGCCAGCAGCTTATCCATTGGGGCGGGGAATGAAAAACTGTTTTTT. This gives the protein CASSLSIGAGNEKLFF.

The V gene is TRBV9, the J gene TRBJ2-7; maybe TRBD1 (5 bases). Germline V lookup: CDR1 SGDLS, CDR2 YYNGEE. Deletions cut 5 bases from V and 5 bases from J, with 17 bases between. The CDR3 runs to 14 residues. Here the CDR3 reads CASSPQGAPHEQYF. CDR3 sequence (DNA): TGTGCCAGCAGTCCCCAAGGGGCGCCCCACGAGCAGTACTTC.

This clone was observed a handful of times. V and J are TRBV4-3 and TRBJ2-3, with D unclear. The CDR3 consists of 15 residues. Trimming stripped 3 bases from V and 3 bases from J, with 13 bases between. Looked up from germline, CDR1 is LGHNA and CDR2 is YSLEER. CDR3: CASSQALDTTDTQYF. The CDR3 bases are TGCGCCAGCAGCCAGGCGCTGGATACAACAGATACGCAGTATTTT.

V usage is TRBV18 and J usage is TRBJ1-3; the D gene is possibly TRBD1 (5 bases). The germline gives CDR1 KGHSH, CDR2 LQKENI. V was trimmed by 4 bases and J by 4 bases, leaving 14 bases between them. The CDR3 is made up of 15 amino acids. The CDR3 sequence: CASSLGRTKGNTIYF. The CDR3 nucleotides read TGTGCCAGCTCACTCGGACGGACAAAGGGAAACACCATATATTTT.

The J gene is TRBJ2-1, the V gene TRBV6-5; 8 bases fit TRBD2. Germline assignment: CDR1 MNHEY and CDR2 SVGAGI. The CDR3 runs 15 residues. J was trimmed by 10 bases and V by 0 bases; bases with no gene match: 8. CDR3 sequence: CASSYSPGGRGEQFF. CDR3 sequence (DNA): TGTGCCAGCAGTTACTCCCCGGGGGGGAGGGGGGAGCAGTTCTTC.